This passage covers 22 T cell receptor beta chains from one sample sequenced in a study of blood T cell repertoires in COVID-19 (TCRdb year 2020). Library generation was performed with the immunoSEQ multiplex PCR assay. TCRdb mirrors the immuneACCESS table, restricted to in-frame sequences. Some clones are absent from its copies; in checked studies, under half trace to an unresolved V gene, and the reason for the others is unknown. In this sample the table shows 200,000 to 300,000 clones, about 83% of which occur a single time. About 4% of the sample goes to the ten largest clones. Sequenced input: peripheral blood. These receptors were collected from a man aged 45-65 years with acute or convalescent COVID-19.

The rearrangement links TRBV2 to TRBJ1-5; TRBD1 aligns across 9 bases. CDR3 length: 15 residues. J gave up 6 bases and V 3 bases, and 6 bases lay outside the gene matches. Germline V gene lookup returns CDR1 SNHLY and CDR2 FYNNEI. DNA for the CDR3: TGTGCCAGCAGTGATTGGGGACAGGGTGTTCAGCCCCAGCATTTT. This gives the protein CASSDWGQGVQPQHF.

The chain has TRBV15 and TRBJ2-6; 7 nucleotides align to TRBD1. Germline loops: CDR1 LNHNV, CDR2 YYDKDF (reference sequence). The CDR3 spans 15 residues. V shed 5 bases, J shed 2 bases, and the junction held 3 bases outside the gene matches. DNA of the CDR3: TGTGCCACCAGCGAAGGGGGCGCTGGGGCCAACGTCCTGACTTTC. Amino acids: CATSEGGAGANVLTF.

The J gene is TRBJ2-1, the V gene TRBV27; no clear D. Germline loops: CDR1 MNHEY, CDR2 SMNVEV (reference sequence). The CDR3 sequence is 14 residues long. The ends were cut back, 0 bases at V and 3 bases at J, with 6 bases in the middle. DNA of the CDR3: TGTGCCAGCAGTTTATCGCGAGACTACAATGAGCAGTTCTTC. Its translation: CASSLSRDYNEQFF.

This clone came up once. The rearrangement joins TRBV7-8 to TRBJ1-1; unclear D gene. Per germline, CDR1 SGHVS and CDR2 FQNEAQ. V was pared by 2 bases and J by 2 bases, with 6 bases between. There are 13 residues in the CDR3. The CDR3 bases are TGTGCCAGCAGCTTACTAACTAACACTGAAGCTTTCTTT. Encoded protein: CASSLLTNTEAFF.

Here the CDR3 reads CASSHTLQGDYGYTF. CDR3 sequence (DNA): TGTGCCAGCAGTCACACCCTACAGGGAGACTATGGCTACACCTTC. The rearrangement joins TRBV6-5 to TRBJ1-2, with D tentatively TRBD1 (6 bases). The germline V and J ends were trimmed by 5 bases and 3 bases, with 16 bases remaining between them. Germline V CDR1 and CDR2: MNHEY, SVGAGI. The CDR3 extends over 15 amino acids.

V gene TRBV4-1 combines with J gene TRBJ1-2; 7 bases agree with TRBD1. There are 15 residues in the CDR3. V lost 9 bases and J lost 4; bases outside the gene matches: 14. Germline assignment: CDR1 MGHRA and CDR2 YSYEKL. CDR3 nucleotides: TGCGCCAGTTCTTCCCCCAACAGGGGAGGCTATGGCTACACCTTC. Its translation is CASSSPNRGGYGYTF.

This chain uses TRBV5-1 with TRBJ1-1, with D perhaps matching TRBD1 (6 bases). The germline CDR1 and CDR2 sequences are SGHRS and YFSETQ. Trimming removed 4 bases at V and 1 base at J, with 11 bases between. The CDR3 runs to 14 residues. DNA for the CDR3: TGCGCCAGCAGCCCGACAGGCTGGAACACTGAAGCTTTCTTT. This encodes CASSPTGWNTEAFF.

V usage is TRBV6-5 and J usage is TRBJ1-2; no clear D. CDR3 length: 12 residues. V was cut by 4 bases and J by 7 bases, with 10 bases left in between. Germline V gene lookup returns CDR1 MNHEY and CDR2 SVGAGI. The DNA for the CDR3 is TGTGCCAGCAGTTCCGGGTCTTCTGGCTACACCTTC. This encodes CASSSGSSGYTF.

This clone was detected once. The same CDR3 can be traced to other DNA sequences in this sample. The rearrangement uses TRBV27 and TRBJ1-5; 9 bases map to TRBD1. Germline CDR1 and CDR2: MNHEY and SMNVEV (reference sequence). V shed 4 bases and J 2 bases; nucleotides not matched to a gene: 0. The CDR3 extends over 14 amino acids. CDR3 loop: CASSWTGGNQPQHF. CDR3 DNA: TGTGCCAGCAGTTGGACAGGGGGCAATCAGCCCCAGCATTTT.

This clone was seen a few times. The chain couples TRBV4-1 to TRBJ1-1; no clear D. This CDR3 comprises 14 residues. Trimming left V 5 bases short and J 4 bases short, with 14 bases between. CDR1 is MGHRA and CDR2 is YSYEKL in the germline V gene. CDR3 nucleotide sequence: TGCGCCAGCAGCGTAATTCGGGGTATCACTGAAGCTTTCTTT. This translates into CASSVIRGITEAFF.

The genes are TRBV5-5 and TRBJ1-2; no firm D call. The germline gives CDR1 SGHKS, CDR2 YYEKEE (reference sequence). Deletions cut 1 base from V and 0 bases from J, with 7 bases between. The CDR3 sequence is 14 residues long. The CDR3 is CASSLTVSNYGYTF. As DNA, the CDR3 is TGTGCCAGCAGCTTGACAGTTTCTAACTATGGCTACACCTTC.

V gene TRBV7-3 combines with J gene TRBJ2-3, with D perhaps matching TRBD2 (6 bases). Germline-derived CDR1 and CDR2 are SGHTA and FQGTGA. Trimming shortened V by 7 bases and J by 6 bases, and 20 bases separated the two germline ends. The length of the CDR3 is 15 residues. The CDR3 DNA follows: TGTGCCAGCACCCCGGGGGTGTCCCTTTCGGATACGCAGTATTTT. It codes for CASTPGVSLSDTQYF.

This chain uses TRBV28 with TRBJ2-7; TRBD1 aligns across 8 bases. With 3 bases clipped from V and 5 bases from J, the junction kept 6 bases outside the gene matches. CDR3 length: 14 residues. Germline CDR1 MDHEN, CDR2 SYDVKM. This CDR3 is CASSFAGGRDEQYF. The CDR3 DNA sequence: TGTGCCAGCAGTTTTGCAGGGGGCCGGGACGAGCAGTACTTC. Full variable domain (rest looked up from reference TRBV28 and TRBJ2-7): DVKVTQSSRYLVKRTGEKVFLECVQDMDHENMFWYRQDPGLGLRLIYFSYDVKMKEKGDIPEGYSVSREKKERFSLILESASTNQTSMYLCASSFAGGRDEQYFGPGTRLTVT.

The chain couples TRBV2 to TRBJ2-7; D remains ambiguous. The CDR3 contains 12 residues. The V end was cut by 7 bases, the J end by 7 bases, with 14 bases between. CDR1 is SNHLY, CDR2 FYNNEI, per germline. The CDR3 DNA is TGTGCCAGCACGAAGCAAGTGAGGGAGCAGTACTTC. Its protein is CASTKQVREQYF. Variable domain in full (rest from reference TRBV2 and TRBJ2-7): EPEVTQTPSHQVTQMGQEVILRCVPISNHLYFYWYRQILGQKVEFLVSFYNNEISEKSEIFDDQFSVERPDGSNFTLKIRSTKLEDSAMYFCASTKQVREQYFGPGTRLTVT.

The chain has TRBV7-9 and TRBJ1-2; D perhaps matches TRBD1 (6 bases). The germline CDR1 and CDR2 sequences are SEHNR and FQNEAQ (reference sequence). V dropped 9 bases and J dropped 4 bases, with 12 bases sitting between them. The CDR3 covers 12 residues. The CDR3 nucleotides are TGTGCCAGTCGACAGGAAGGCTATGGCTACACCTTC. It yields the protein CASRQEGYGYTF.

This chain uses TRBV2 with TRBJ1-2, with D possibly TRBD1 on 6 matching bases. This CDR3 region has 15 residues. Trimming removed 5 bases at V and 5 bases at J, with 18 bases between. Germline V gives CDR1 SNHLY, CDR2 FYNNEI. CDR3 in amino acids: CASSYNREVGYGYTF. The DNA for the CDR3 is TGTGCCAGCAGTTATAACAGGGAAGTCGGGTATGGCTACACCTTC.

This clone was observed a handful of times. J is TRBJ2-7 and V is TRBV5-1; TRBD1 agrees at 7 bases. The CDR3 runs 15 residues. Losses at the gene ends were 3 bases for V and 2 bases for J; bases not matched to a gene: 8. Germline lookup yields CDR1 SGHRS and CDR2 YFSETQ. In DNA, the CDR3 is TGCGCCAGCAGCTCGGGACAGACGACGGCCTACGAGCAGTACTTC. As protein: CASSSGQTTAYEQYF.

The chain is built from TRBV9 and TRBJ1-2, with 7 nucleotides matching TRBD1. The CDR3 sequence is 14 residues long. The germline CDR1 and CDR2 sequences are SGDLS and YYNGEE. The V segment lost 2 bases and the J segment 7 bases; nucleotides outside the gene matches: 8. CDR3 DNA sequence: TGTGCCAGCAGCGTGCAACAGGGGACGAGTGGCTACACCTTC. It yields the protein CASSVQQGTSGYTF.

The chain carries TRBV2 and TRBJ1-3; the match to TRBD1 covers 9 bases. This CDR3 is 15 amino acids long. Germline loops: CDR1 SNHLY, CDR2 FYNNEI. V gave up 8 bases and J gave up 2 bases; unmatched junction bases: 7. CDR3 sequence: CASPPGQGAGNTIYF. CDR3 nucleotide sequence: TGTGCCAGCCCGCCGGGACAGGGCGCTGGAAACACCATATATTTT.

In regard to this clone: Within the sample, other DNA sequences also encode this same CDR3. The chain carries TRBV6-1 and TRBJ1-2, with D unclear. The germline V gene has CDR1 MNHNS and CDR2 SASEGT. CDR3 length: 13 residues. The ends were cut back, 2 bases at V and 5 bases at J, with 9 bases in the middle. The CDR3, as DNA: TGTGCCAGCAGTGAACTCCAGTCGTATGGCTACACCTTC. As protein: CASSELQSYGYTF.

V is TRBV30 and J is TRBJ2-7; no clear D. This CDR3 region has 12 residues. V dropped 1 base and J dropped 1 base, with 5 bases sitting between them. The germline CDR1 and CDR2 sequences are GTSNPN and SVGIG (reference sequence). Here the CDR3 reads CAWSAGSYEQYF. Here the CDR3 DNA reads TGTGCCTGGAGTGCGGGTTCCTACGAGCAGTACTTC.

The chain combines TRBV27 with TRBJ1-1; TRBD1 is a possible D gene (5 bases). V lost 5 bases to trimming and J lost 6 bases, with 16 bases between them. Germline loops: CDR1 MNHEY, CDR2 SMNVEV (reference sequence). The CDR3 covers 14 residues. The CDR3 loop reads CASSEPGHLSEAFF. For the CDR3, the DNA is TGTGCCAGCAGTGAACCAGGGCATTTGTCTGAAGCTTTCTTT.